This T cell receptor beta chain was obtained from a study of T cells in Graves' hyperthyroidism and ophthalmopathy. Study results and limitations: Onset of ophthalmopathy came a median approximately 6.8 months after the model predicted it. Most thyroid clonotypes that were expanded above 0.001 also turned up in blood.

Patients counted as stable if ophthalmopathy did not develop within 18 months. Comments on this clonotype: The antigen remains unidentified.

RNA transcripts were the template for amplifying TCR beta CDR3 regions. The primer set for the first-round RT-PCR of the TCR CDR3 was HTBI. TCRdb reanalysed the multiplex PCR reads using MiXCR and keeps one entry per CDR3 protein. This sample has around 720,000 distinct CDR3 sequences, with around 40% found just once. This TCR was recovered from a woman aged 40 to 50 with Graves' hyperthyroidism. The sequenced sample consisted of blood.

The CDR3: CAISGSLAGANVLTF. DNA for the CDR3: TGTGCCATCAGTGGGTCCCTAGCTGGGGCCAACGTCCTGACTTTC. The rearrangement uses TRBV10-3 and TRBJ2-6; D call uncertain. CDR3 length equals 15 residues. Germline V lookup: CDR1 ENHRY, CDR2 SYGVKD. V was cut by 4 bases and J by 2 bases, with 9 bases left in between.